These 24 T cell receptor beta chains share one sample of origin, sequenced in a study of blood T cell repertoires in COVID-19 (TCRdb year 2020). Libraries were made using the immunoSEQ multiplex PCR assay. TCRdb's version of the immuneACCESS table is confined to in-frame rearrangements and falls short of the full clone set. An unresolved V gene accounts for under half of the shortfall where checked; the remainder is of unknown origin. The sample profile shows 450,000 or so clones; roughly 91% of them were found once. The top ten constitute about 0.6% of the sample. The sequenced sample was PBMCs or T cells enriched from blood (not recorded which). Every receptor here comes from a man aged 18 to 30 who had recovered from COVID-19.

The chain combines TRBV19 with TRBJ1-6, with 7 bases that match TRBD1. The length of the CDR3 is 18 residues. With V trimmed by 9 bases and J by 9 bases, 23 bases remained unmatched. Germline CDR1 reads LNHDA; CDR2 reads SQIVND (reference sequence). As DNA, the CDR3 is TGTGCCAGGGGGAACGGGAGGGGGCCTTCTATAATTTGTTCACCCCTCCACTTT. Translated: CARGNGRGPSIICSPLHF.

In nucleotides, the CDR3 is TGTGCCAGCAGCCCGACCGCGACTAGCGTAGTTGAGCAGTTCTTC. It codes for CASSPTATSVVEQFF. The chain carries TRBV7-9 and TRBJ2-1; the match to TRBD2 covers 8 bases. J gave up 9 bases and V 5 bases, and 12 bases lay outside the gene matches. The length of the CDR3 is 15 residues. Germline V gene data show CDR1 as SEHNR and CDR2 as FQNEAQ (reference sequence).

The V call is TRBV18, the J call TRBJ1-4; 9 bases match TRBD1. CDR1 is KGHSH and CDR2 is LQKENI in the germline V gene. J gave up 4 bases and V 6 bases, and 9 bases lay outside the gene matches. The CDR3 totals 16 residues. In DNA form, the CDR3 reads TGTGCCAGCTCGCCGGGACAGGGAGTCGGTAATGAAAAACTGTTTTTT. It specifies CASSPGQGVGNEKLFF.

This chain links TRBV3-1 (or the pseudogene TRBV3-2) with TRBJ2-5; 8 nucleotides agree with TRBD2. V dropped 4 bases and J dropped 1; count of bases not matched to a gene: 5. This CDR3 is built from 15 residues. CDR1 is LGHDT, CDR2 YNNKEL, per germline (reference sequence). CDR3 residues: CASSRQLAVQETQYF. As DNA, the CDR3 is TGTGCCAGCAGCCGCCAACTAGCGGTCCAAGAGACCCAGTACTTC.

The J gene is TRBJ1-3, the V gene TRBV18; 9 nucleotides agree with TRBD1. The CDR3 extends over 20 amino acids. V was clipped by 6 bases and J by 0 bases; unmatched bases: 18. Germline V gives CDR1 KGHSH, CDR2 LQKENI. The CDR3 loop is CASSITPGQGMKHSGNTIYF. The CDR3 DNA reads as TGTGCCAGCTCTATCACCCCGGGACAGGGAATGAAACACTCTGGAAACACCATATATTTT.

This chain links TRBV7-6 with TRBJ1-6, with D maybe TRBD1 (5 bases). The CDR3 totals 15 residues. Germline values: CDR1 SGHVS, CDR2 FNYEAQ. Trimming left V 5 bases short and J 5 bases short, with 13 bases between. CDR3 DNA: TGTGCCAGCAGCACCCGACAGAACCATAATTCACCCCTCCACTTT. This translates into CASSTRQNHNSPLHF.

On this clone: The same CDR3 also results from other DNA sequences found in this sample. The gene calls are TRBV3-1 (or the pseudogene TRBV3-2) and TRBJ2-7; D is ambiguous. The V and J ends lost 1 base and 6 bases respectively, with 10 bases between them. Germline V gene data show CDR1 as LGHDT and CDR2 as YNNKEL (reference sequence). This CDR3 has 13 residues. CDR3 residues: CASSQGRGLEQYF. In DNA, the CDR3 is TGTGCCAGCAGCCAAGGAAGAGGCCTCGAGCAGTACTTC.

The CDR3 spells CASSELTGAGELFF. The DNA of the CDR3 is TGTGCCAGCTCAGAGCTGACAGGCGCCGGGGAGCTGTTTTTT. This chain connects TRBV18 to TRBJ2-2; perhaps TRBD1 as D (6 bases). The CDR3 consists of 14 residues. Deletions cut 5 bases from V and 6 bases from J, with 13 bases between. Germline assignment: CDR1 KGHSH and CDR2 LQKENI.

The CDR3 region has the DNA TGTGCCAGTAGTATAGAAGGCAGGGGAAGCTCTGGAAACACCATATATTTT. It specifies CASSIEGRGSSGNTIYF. The chain uses TRBV19 and TRBJ1-3; tentative D call: TRBD1 (6 bases). Germline V lookup: CDR1 LNHDA, CDR2 SQIVND (reference sequence). The CDR3 runs to 17 residues. V dropped 0 bases and J dropped 0 bases, with 12 bases sitting between them.

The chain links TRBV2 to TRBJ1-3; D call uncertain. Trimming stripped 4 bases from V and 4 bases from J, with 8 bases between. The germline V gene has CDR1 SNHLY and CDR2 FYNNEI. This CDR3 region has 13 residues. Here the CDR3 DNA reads TGTGCCAGCAGTGTAGACATCGGAAACACCATATATTTT. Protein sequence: CASSVDIGNTIYF.

The DNA for the CDR3 is TGTGCCAGCAGCCCGGACCCCTCTAGCGGCACTGAAGCTTTCTTT. Translated: CASSPDPSSGTEAFF. The V call is TRBV5-5, the J call TRBJ1-1, with unresolved D. V was trimmed by 4 bases and J by 4 bases, leaving 17 bases between them. Germline V gene sequence: CDR1 SGHKS, CDR2 YYEKEE (reference sequence). CDR3 size: 15 residues.

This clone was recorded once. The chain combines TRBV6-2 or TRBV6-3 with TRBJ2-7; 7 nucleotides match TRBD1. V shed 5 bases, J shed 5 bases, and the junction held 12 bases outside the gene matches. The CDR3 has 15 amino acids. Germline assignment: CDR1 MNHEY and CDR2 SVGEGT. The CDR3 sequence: CASSRGRGLGNEQYF. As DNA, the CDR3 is TGTGCCAGCAGTAGGGGAAGGGGGCTAGGGAACGAGCAGTACTTC.

The chain's CDR3 is CASSQWGPGRREQFF. CDR3 coding DNA: TGCGCCAGCAGTCAATGGGGCCCCGGGAGGAGAGAGCAGTTCTTC. This chain joins TRBV23-1 and TRBJ2-1; 7 bases agree with TRBD2. TRBV23-1 is labeled an ORF, and its function is uncertain. The CDR3 has 15 amino acids. V dropped 1 base and J dropped 10; count of bases not matched to a gene: 10.

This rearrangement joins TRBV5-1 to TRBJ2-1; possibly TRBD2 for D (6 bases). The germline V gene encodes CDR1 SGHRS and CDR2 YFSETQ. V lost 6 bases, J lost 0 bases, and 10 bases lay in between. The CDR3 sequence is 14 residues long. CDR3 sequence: CASTPGSSYNEQFF. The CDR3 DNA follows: TGCGCCAGCACCCCCGGGAGCTCCTACAATGAGCAGTTCTTC.

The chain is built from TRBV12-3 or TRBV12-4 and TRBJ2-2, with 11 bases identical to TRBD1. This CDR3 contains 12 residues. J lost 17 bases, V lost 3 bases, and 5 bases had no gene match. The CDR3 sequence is CASSFGTGGGFF. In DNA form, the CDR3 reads TGTGCCAGCAGTTTCGGGACAGGGGGGGGATTTTTT.

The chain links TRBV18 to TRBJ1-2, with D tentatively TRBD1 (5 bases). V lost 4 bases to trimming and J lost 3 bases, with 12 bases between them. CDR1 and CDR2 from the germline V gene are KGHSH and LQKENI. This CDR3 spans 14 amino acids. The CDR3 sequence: CASSQQQQDYGYTF. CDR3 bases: TGTGCCAGCTCACAGCAACAACAGGACTATGGCTACACCTTC.

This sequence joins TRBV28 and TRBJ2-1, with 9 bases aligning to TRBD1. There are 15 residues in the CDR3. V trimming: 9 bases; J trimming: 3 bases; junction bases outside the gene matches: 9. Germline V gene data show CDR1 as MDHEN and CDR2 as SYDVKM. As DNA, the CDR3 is TGTGCCAGTCAGACCGGACAGGGGAACTACAATGAGCAGTTCTTC. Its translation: CASQTGQGNYNEQFF.

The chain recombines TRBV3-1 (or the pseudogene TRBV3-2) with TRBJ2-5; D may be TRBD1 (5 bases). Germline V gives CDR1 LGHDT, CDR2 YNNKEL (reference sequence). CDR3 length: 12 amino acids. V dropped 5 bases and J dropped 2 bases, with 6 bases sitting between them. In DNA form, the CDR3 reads TGTGCCAGCAGCTACAGGCAAGAGACCCAGTACTTC. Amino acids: CASSYRQETQYF.

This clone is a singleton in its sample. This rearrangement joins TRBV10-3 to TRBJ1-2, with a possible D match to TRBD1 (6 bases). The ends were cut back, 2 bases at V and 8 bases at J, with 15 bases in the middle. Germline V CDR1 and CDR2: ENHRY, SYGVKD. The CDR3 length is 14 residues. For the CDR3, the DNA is TGTGCCATCAGTGAGAGGGAGGGGGACGGAGGCTACACCTTC. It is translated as CAISEREGDGGYTF.

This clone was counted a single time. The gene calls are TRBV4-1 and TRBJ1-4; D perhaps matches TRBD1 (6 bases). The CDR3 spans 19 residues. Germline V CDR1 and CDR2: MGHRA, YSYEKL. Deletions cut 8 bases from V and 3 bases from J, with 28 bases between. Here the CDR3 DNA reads TGCGCCAGCCCACCCAGGGTCTTCGGTGACAGGCCATCTAATGAAAAACTGTTTTTT. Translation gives CASPPRVFGDRPSNEKLFF.

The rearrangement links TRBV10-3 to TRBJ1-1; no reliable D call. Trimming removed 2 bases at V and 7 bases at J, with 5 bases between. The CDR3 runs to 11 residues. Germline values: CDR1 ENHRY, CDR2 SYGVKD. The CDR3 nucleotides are TGTGCCATCAGTGAGGCAGTTGAAGCTTTCTTT. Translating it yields CAISEAVEAFF.

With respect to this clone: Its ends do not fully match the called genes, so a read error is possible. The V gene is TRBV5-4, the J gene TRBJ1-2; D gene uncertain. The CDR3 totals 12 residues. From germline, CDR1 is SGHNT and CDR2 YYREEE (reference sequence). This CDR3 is CASSLSPSGRSF. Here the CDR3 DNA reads TGTGCCAGCAGCTTGTCCCCCAGCGGCAGATCCTTC.

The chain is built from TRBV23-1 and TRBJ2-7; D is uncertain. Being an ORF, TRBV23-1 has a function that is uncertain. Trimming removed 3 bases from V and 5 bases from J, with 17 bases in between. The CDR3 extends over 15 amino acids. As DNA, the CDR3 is TGCGCCAGCAGTCAGTCCCACTCGAATGACAACGAGCAGTACTTC. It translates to CASSQSHSNDNEQYF.

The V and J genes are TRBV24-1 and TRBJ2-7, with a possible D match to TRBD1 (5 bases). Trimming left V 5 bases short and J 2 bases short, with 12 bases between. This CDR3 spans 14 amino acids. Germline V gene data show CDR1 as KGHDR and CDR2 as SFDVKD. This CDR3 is CATSVVGVPYEQYF. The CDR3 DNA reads TGTGCCACCAGTGTGGTAGGGGTCCCCTACGAGCAGTACTTC.